The 26 T cell receptor beta chains reported below all come from one sample, sequenced in a study of T cells expressing NK-cell markers. TCRdb reworked the 5' RACE reads into one entry per CDR3 protein, no DNA. This table lists 440,000 or so distinct CDR3 sequences. Sequenced material: blood T cells: a sorted CD56 or NKG2C T cell subset, CD4+ or CD8+ T cells, or bulk PBMC T cells (not recorded which). Receptor source: a woman aged 18-70 years in good health.

The chain carries TRBV5-1 and TRBJ2-1. The CDR3 sequence is 14 residues long. Germline V gene lookup returns CDR1 SGHRS and CDR2 YFSETQ. The CDR3 loop reads CASSLGLRDNEQFF.

The gene calls are TRBV20-1 and TRBJ1-2. The CDR3 consists of 13 residues. Germline V lookup: CDR1 DFQATT, CDR2 SNEGSKA (reference sequence). CDR3 in amino acids: CSARGRSGYGYTF.

The genes are TRBV4-2 and TRBJ2-4; the TRBD1 assignment by TCRdb is unverifiable without DNA. The CDR3 covers 15 residues. CDR1 LGHNA and CDR2 YNFKEQ come from the germline V gene. The CDR3 sequence: CASSRSPDRGDIQYF.

The chain links TRBV20-1 to TRBJ2-1. The CDR3 consists of 14 residues. From germline, CDR1 is DFQATT and CDR2 SNEGSKA (reference sequence). CDR3 residues: CSASGHRPYNEQFF.

The genes are TRBV7-9 and TRBJ2-7; TCRdb's assignment of TRBD2 cannot be checked, as there is no DNA. CDR1 is SEHNR and CDR2 is FQNEAQ in the germline V gene (reference sequence). The CDR3 sequence is 14 residues long. CDR3: CASTSRWALDEQYF.

The rearrangement joins TRBV12-3 or TRBV12-4 to TRBJ1-1; TCRdb reports TRBD1, a call that lacks DNA to check it against. The CDR3 contains 16 residues. The CDR3 here is CASSLFGTGFVAEAFF.

The chain uses TRBV9 and TRBJ2-3; as DNA is missing, the TRBD2 call by TCRdb cannot be tested. CDR1 and CDR2 from the germline V gene are SGDLS and YYNGEE. This CDR3 has 16 residues. This CDR3 reads CASSPDSGRRTDTQYF.

The chain recombines TRBV7-2 with TRBJ2-7; TCRdb designates TRBD1, a call that cannot be tested without DNA. This CDR3 region has 13 residues. In germline, CDR1 is SGHTA, CDR2 FQGNSA. This CDR3 reads CASSSDRTYEQYF.

The chain joins TRBV12-3 or TRBV12-4 to TRBJ1-5; lacking DNA, the TRBD1 call made by TCRdb goes unchecked. This CDR3 has 18 residues. This chain's CDR3 is CASVRVLGQTFSNQPQHF.

This sequence joins TRBV3-1 and TRBJ2-3; the D gene TCRdb calls, TRBD2, cannot be checked with no DNA. CDR3 length equals 14 residues. CDR1 and CDR2 (germline): LGHDT, YNNKEL (reference sequence). This CDR3 reads CASALDGSTDTQYF.

The chain links TRBV6-5 to TRBJ1-1. The V gene's germline CDR1 is MNHEY and CDR2 SVGAGI. The CDR3 length is 12 residues. This CDR3 is CASRALGTEAFF.

The V and J genes are TRBV2 and TRBJ1-2. The CDR3 loop spans 12 amino acids. Germline V gene sequence: CDR1 SNHLY, CDR2 FYNNEI. CDR3 loop: CASSSGPYGYTF. Using reference TRBV2 and TRBJ1-2 for the parts outside the CDR3, the full variable domain is EPEVTQTPSHQVTQMGQEVILRCVPISNHLYFYWYRQILGQKVEFLVSFYNNEISEKSEIFDDQFSVERPDGSNFTLKIRSTKLEDSAMYFCASSSGPYGYTFGSGTRLTVV.

V is TRBV10-2 and J is TRBJ1-5; as DNA is missing, the TRBD1 call by TCRdb cannot be tested. The CDR3 loop spans 14 amino acids. CDR1 WSHSY and CDR2 SAAADI come from the germline V gene. CDR3 region: CASSMGQHNQPQHF.

The chain employs TRBV4-1 and TRBJ2-5; no DNA is available, so the TRBD1 call from TCRdb remains unchecked. The CDR3 is 16 residues long. The germline gives CDR1 MGHRA, CDR2 YSYEKL. CDR3 amino acids: CASSQEVGLGQETQYF.

CDR3 residues: CASSNSIGSLSLPDTQYF. This chain joins TRBV3-1 and TRBJ2-3; TCRdb indicates TRBD2, and absent DNA this call remains unverified. The CDR3 extends over 18 amino acids. Germline CDR1 is LGHDT and CDR2 is YNNKEL (reference sequence).

This chain uses TRBV5-1 with TRBJ2-7; the D gene TCRdb calls, TRBD1, cannot be checked with no DNA. The CDR3 is 15 amino acids. Germline values: CDR1 SGHRS, CDR2 YFSETQ. CDR3 sequence reads: CASSLGTGSSYEQYF.

The chain joins TRBV28 to TRBJ2-7; as DNA is missing, the TRBD2 call by TCRdb cannot be tested. The germline gives CDR1 MDHEN, CDR2 SYDVKM. This CDR3 comprises 16 residues. CDR3 sequence reads: CASSFRGDWGAYEQYF.

J is TRBJ1-2 and V is TRBV7-9; TCRdb's D gene call, TRBD1, goes unchecked for lack of DNA. The CDR3 has 15 residues. In germline, CDR1 is SEHNR, CDR2 FQNEAQ (reference sequence). CDR3 loop: CASSLRTDTNYGYTF.

The chain combines TRBV7-2 with TRBJ2-2; TCRdb designates TRBD2, a call that cannot be tested without DNA. The germline V gene has CDR1 SGHTA and CDR2 FQGNSA. The CDR3 is made up of 16 amino acids. The CDR3 protein is CASSGHGVPGTGELFF.

The V gene is TRBV20-1, the J gene TRBJ2-2; TCRdb returns TRBD2, unconfirmable since there is no DNA. Germline CDR1 DFQATT, CDR2 SNEGSKA (reference sequence). The CDR3 runs to 17 residues. The CDR3 reads CSARLWKAGETAGELFF.

The chain is built from TRBV18 and TRBJ2-1; as DNA is missing, the TRBD1 call by TCRdb cannot be tested. The CDR3 has 16 amino acids. Germline CDR1 and CDR2: KGHSH and LQKENI. This CDR3 reads CASSPPRVVQGNEQFF.

The chain uses TRBV5-1 and TRBJ1-5; there is no DNA to check the TCRdb D call of TRBD1. This CDR3 comprises 14 residues. Per germline, CDR1 SGHRS and CDR2 YFSETQ. The CDR3 region is CASSLGTGGQPQHF.

The J gene is TRBJ1-4, the V gene TRBV10-3; TCRdb proposes TRBD1, but this gene call is untestable without DNA. Germline lookup yields CDR1 ENHRY and CDR2 SYGVKD. The CDR3 consists of 15 residues. The CDR3 spells CAIRPGGATNEKLFF.

This chain uses TRBV2 with TRBJ2-1; TCRdb indicates TRBD2, and absent DNA this call remains unverified. Germline V gene lookup returns CDR1 SNHLY and CDR2 FYNNEI. This CDR3 region has 16 residues. The CDR3: CASSARRLAGVNEQFF. Drawing the rest from reference TRBV2 and TRBJ2-1, the complete variable domain is EPEVTQTPSHQVTQMGQEVILRCVPISNHLYFYWYRQILGQKVEFLVSFYNNEISEKSEIFDDQFSVERPDGSNFTLKIRSTKLEDSAMYFCASSARRLAGVNEQFFGPGTRLTVL.

The chain is built from TRBV12-3 or TRBV12-4 and TRBJ2-7; with no DNA, the TCRdb D assignment of TRBD1 cannot be verified. The CDR3 consists of 14 residues. The CDR3 sequence is CASSFGRGVYEQYF.

V and J are TRBV7-9 and TRBJ2-3; TCRdb returns TRBD2, unconfirmable since there is no DNA. The CDR3 is made up of 17 amino acids. Germline lookup yields CDR1 SEHNR and CDR2 FQNEAQ (reference sequence). The CDR3 sequence: CASSLGGTSGRTDTQYF. Based on the CDR3 plus reference TRBV7-9 and TRBJ2-3, the full variable domain is DTGVSQNPRHKITKRGQNVTFRCDPISEHNRLYWYRQTLGQGPEFLTYFQNEAQLEKSRLLSDRFSAERPKGSFSTLEIQRTEQGDSAMYLCASSLGGTSGRTDTQYFGPGTRLTVL.